This T cell receptor beta chain was found in a study of cytomegalovirus exposure and HLA in healthy donors. The PCR employed 60 Vbeta primers together with 13 Jbeta primers. Data came from immunoSEQ multiplex PCR; TCRdb stores just in-frame clones and leaves some out. In the table there are 170,000 or so clones, approximately 88% of which are singletons. Worth noting for this clone: What it binds is unknown.

Study-level points and caveats: Later analysis demonstrated an association between a missense DCLRE1C variant and TCR beta V- and J-gene trimming. Among the sequence variants, a highly shared cluster was likely an artifact of sequencing. Presence/absence analyses assumed roughly uniform sequencing depth across donors, which may not hold. HLA allele associations emerged for about 16,000 TCR beta sequences in a later analysis, at 0.05 false discovery rate.

Germline-derived CDR1 and CDR2 are SGHAT and FQNNGV. Trimming left V 4 bases short and J 9 bases short, with 10 bases between. The CDR3 covers 12 residues. What was sequenced was PBMCs. The gene calls are TRBV11-2 and TRBJ2-1, with D hard to call. The clonotype was recovered from a boy aged 2 to 10 in good health and CMV-seronegative. CDR3 nucleotide sequence: TGTGCCAGCAGCTGGTCTAGTCCTGAGCAGTTCTTC. Translation gives CASSWSSPEQFF. The whole variable domain, filled in from reference TRBV11-2 and TRBJ2-1, reads EAGVAQSPRYKIIEKRQSVAFWCNPISGHATLYWYQQILGQGPKLLIQFQNNGVVDDSQLPKDRFSAERLKGVDSTLKIQPAKLEDSAVYLCASSWSSPEQFFGPGTRLTVL.